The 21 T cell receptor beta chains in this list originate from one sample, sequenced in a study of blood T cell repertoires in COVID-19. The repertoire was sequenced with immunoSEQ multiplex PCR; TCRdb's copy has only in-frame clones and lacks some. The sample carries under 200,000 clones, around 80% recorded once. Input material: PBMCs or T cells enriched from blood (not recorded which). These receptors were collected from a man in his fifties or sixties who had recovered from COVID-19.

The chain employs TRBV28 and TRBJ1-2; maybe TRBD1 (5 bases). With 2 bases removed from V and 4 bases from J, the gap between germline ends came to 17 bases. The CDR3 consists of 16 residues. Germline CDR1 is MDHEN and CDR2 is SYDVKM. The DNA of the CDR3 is TGTGCCAGCAGTTTAATACCCAGGCAGGGCGTCTATGGCTACACCTTC. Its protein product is CASSLIPRQGVYGYTF.

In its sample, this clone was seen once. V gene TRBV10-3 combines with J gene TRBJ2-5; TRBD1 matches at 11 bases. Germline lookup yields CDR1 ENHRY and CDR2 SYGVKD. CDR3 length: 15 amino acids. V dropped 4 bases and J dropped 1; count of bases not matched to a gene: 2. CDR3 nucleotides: TGTGCCATCAGTGCGGGACAGGGGGTCCAAGAGACCCAGTACTTC. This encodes CAISAGQGVQETQYF.

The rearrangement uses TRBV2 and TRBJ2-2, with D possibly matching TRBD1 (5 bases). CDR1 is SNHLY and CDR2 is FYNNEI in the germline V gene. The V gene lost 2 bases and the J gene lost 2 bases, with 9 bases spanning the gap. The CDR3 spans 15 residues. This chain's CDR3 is CASSERQGNTGELFF. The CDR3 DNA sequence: TGTGCCAGCAGTGAACGGCAGGGTAACACCGGGGAGCTGTTTTTT. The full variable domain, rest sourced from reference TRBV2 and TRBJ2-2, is EPEVTQTPSHQVTQMGQEVILRCVPISNHLYFYWYRQILGQKVEFLVSFYNNEISEKSEIFDDQFSVERPDGSNFTLKIRSTKLEDSAMYFCASSERQGNTGELFFGEGSRLTVL.

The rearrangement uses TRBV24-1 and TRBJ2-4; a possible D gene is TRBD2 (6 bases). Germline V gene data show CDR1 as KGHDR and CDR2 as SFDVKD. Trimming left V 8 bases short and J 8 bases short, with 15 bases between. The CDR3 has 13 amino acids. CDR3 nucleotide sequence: TGTGCCACCATGGGGGGTGGAAGGGACATTCAGTACTTC. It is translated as CATMGGGRDIQYF.

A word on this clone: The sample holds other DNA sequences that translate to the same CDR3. The CDR3 protein is CSVGGSYNEQFF. CDR3 nucleotide sequence: TGCAGCGTTGGAGGCTCCTACAATGAGCAGTTCTTC. The rearrangement joins TRBV29-1 to TRBJ2-1; D remains unclear. The CDR3 has 12 amino acids. Germline CDR1 SQVTM, CDR2 ANQGSEA. V was cut by 4 bases and J by 0 bases, with 4 bases left in between.

CDR3: CASSQQPGHRSGNTIYF. CDR3 nucleotide sequence: TGTGCCAGCAGCCAACAACCGGGACACCGCTCTGGAAACACCATATATTTT. The rearrangement joins TRBV3-1 (or the pseudogene TRBV3-2) to TRBJ1-3; D possibly corresponds to TRBD1 (6 bases). V lost 2 bases, J lost 0 bases, and 14 bases lay in between. Germline V gives CDR1 LGHDT, CDR2 YNNKEL (reference sequence). The CDR3 consists of 17 residues.

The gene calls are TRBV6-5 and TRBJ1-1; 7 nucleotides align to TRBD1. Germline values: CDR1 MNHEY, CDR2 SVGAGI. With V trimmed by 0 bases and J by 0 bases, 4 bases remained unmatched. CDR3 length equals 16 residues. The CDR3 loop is CASSYSSGQVNTEAFF. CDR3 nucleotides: TGTGCCAGCAGTTACTCTTCCGGACAGGTGAACACTGAAGCTTTCTTT.

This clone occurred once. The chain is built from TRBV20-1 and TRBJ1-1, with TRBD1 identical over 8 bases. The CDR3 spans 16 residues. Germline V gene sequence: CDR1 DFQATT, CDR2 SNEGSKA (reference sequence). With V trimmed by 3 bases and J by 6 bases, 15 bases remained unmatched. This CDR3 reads CSASSLQGVLNAEAFF. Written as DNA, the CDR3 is TGCAGTGCTAGTAGTCTACAGGGGGTTTTAAATGCTGAAGCTTTCTTT.

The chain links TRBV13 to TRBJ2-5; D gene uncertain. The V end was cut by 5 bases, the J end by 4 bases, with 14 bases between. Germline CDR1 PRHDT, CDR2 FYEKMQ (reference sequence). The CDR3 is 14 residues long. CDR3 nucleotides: TGTGCCAGCAGCCCAAACACCGATCGAGAGACCCAGTACTTC. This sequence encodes CASSPNTDRETQYF.

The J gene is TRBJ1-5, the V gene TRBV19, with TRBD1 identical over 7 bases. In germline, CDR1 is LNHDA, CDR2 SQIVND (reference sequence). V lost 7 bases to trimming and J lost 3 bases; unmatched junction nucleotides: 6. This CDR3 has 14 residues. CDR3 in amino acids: CASIGTVLNQPQHF. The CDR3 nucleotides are TGTGCCAGTATCGGGACAGTCCTCAATCAGCCCCAGCATTTT.

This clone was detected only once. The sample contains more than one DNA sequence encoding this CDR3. The CDR3 loop is CASSMGPSNQPQHF. CDR3 DNA sequence: TGTGCCAGTAGTATGGGGCCTAGCAATCAGCCCCAGCATTTT. J is TRBJ1-5 and V is TRBV19; possibly TRBD1 for D (5 bases). V lost 3 bases and J lost 0, with 6 bases in between. The CDR3 has 14 residues. The germline gives CDR1 LNHDA, CDR2 SQIVND (reference sequence).

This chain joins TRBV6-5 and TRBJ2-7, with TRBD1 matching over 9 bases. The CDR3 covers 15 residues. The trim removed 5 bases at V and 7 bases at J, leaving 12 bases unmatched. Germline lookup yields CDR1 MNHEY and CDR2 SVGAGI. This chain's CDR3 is CASSSPGQGVREQYF. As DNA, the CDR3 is TGTGCCAGCAGTAGTCCGGGACAGGGAGTGCGGGAGCAGTACTTC.

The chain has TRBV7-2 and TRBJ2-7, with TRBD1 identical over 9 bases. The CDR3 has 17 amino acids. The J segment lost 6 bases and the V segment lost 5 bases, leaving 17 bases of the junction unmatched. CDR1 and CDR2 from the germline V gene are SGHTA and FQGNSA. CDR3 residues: CASSPRPGQGKFLEQYF. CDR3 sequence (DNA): TGTGCCAGCAGCCCTAGGCCAGGACAGGGGAAATTTCTCGAGCAGTACTTC.

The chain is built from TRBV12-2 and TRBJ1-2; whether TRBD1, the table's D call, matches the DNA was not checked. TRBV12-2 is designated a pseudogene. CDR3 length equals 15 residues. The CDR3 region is CASRLAGQDNYGYTF. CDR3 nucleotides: TGTGCAAGTCGCTTAGCGGGTCAGGATAACTATGGCTACACCTTC.

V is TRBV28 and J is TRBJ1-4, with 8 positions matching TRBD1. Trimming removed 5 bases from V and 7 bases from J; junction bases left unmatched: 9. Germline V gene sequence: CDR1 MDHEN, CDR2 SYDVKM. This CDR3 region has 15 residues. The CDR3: CASSLPTGVGEKLFF. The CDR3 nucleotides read TGTGCCAGCAGTCTCCCGACAGGGGTGGGTGAAAAACTGTTTTTT. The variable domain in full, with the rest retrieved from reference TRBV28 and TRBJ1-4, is DVKVTQSSRYLVKRTGEKVFLECVQDMDHENMFWYRQDPGLGLRLIYFSYDVKMKEKGDIPEGYSVSREKKERFSLILESASTNQTSMYLCASSLPTGVGEKLFFGSGTQLSVL.

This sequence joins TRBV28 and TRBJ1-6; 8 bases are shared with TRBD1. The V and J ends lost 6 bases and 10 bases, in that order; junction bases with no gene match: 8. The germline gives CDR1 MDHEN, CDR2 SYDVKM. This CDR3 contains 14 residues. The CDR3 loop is CASSPGGTVSPLHF. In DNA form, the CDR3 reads TGTGCCAGCAGCCCAGGGGGCACAGTCTCACCCCTCCACTTT. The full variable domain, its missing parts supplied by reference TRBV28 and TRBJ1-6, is DVKVTQSSRYLVKRTGEKVFLECVQDMDHENMFWYRQDPGLGLRLIYFSYDVKMKEKGDIPEGYSVSREKKERFSLILESASTNQTSMYLCASSPGGTVSPLHFGNGTRLTVT.

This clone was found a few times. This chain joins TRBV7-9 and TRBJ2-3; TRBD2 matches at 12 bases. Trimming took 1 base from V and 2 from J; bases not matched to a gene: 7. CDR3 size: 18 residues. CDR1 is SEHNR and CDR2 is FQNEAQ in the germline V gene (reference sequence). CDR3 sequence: CASSLGTSGRTYTDTQYF. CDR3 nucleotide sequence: TGTGCCAGCAGCTTAGGAACTAGCGGGAGGACCTACACAGATACGCAGTATTTT.

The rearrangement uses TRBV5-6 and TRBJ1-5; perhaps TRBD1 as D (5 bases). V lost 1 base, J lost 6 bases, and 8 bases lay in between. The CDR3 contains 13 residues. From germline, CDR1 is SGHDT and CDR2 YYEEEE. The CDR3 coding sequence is TGTGCCAGCAGCTTGTGGACAACTCAGCCCCAGCATTTT. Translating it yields CASSLWTTQPQHF.

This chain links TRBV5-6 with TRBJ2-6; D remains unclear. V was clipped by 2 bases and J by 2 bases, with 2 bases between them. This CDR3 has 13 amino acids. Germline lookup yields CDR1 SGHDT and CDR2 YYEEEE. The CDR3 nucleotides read TGTGCCAGCAGCTTCACTGGGGCCAACGTCCTGACTTTC. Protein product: CASSFTGANVLTF. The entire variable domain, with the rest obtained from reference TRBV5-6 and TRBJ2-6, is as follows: DAGVTQSPTHLIKTRGQQVTLRCSPKSGHDTVSWYQQALGQGPQFIFQYYEEEERQRGNFPDRFSGHQFPNYSSELNVNALLLGDSALYLCASSFTGANVLTFGAGSRLTVL.

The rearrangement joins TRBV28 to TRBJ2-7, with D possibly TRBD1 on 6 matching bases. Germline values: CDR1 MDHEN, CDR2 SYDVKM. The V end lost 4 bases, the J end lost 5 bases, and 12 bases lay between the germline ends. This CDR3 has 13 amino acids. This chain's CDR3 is CASSYIHRDEQYF. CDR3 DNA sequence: TGTGCCAGCAGTTATATACACAGGGACGAGCAGTACTTC.

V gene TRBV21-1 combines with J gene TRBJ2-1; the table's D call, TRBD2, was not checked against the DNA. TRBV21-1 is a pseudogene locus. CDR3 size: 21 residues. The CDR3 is CASSGSQSGLAGGPWRNEQFF. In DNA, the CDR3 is TGTGCCAGCAGCGGATCTCAATCGGGACTAGCGGGGGGGCCTTGGAGGAATGAGCAGTTCTTC.